The rows below give T cell receptor beta chains drawn from one sample of a study of shared clonotypes between healthy human individuals. Here immunoSEQ multiplex PCR was the method, and the copy in TCRdb shows in-frame clones only, minus some. The table records 2.5 million or so clones, over 85% of them present only once. Specimen: naive CD4+ T cells sorted from blood. All receptors derive from a man aged 18 to 35 in good health. Both conserved end residues are part of each CDR3.

v_gene	j_gene	CDR3aa
TRBV7-2	TRBJ2-5	CASSLTYRETQYF
TRBV7-9	TRBJ2-2	CASSLGTSNTGELFF
TRBV18	TRBJ1-2	CASSPLLNYGYTF
TRBV6-5	TRBJ1-2	CASSYSRVDSGYTF
TRBV6-5	TRBJ1-1	CASRALRGGYTEAFF
TRBV5-6	TRBJ2-3	CASSLFRSYTQYF
TRBV5-1	TRBJ2-3	CASSLTGGSTDTQYF
TRBV5-6	TRBJ2-2	CASSFRGVNTGELFF
TRBV6-6	TRBJ1-1	CASKLTTPNTEAFF
TRBV7-9	TRBJ1-3	CASSLGGSGGNTIYF
TRBV7-2	TRBJ2-1	CASKAGTGSSSYNEQFF
TRBV15	TRBJ1-1	CATSRGYTEAFF
TRBV5-1	TRBJ2-6	CASQTSGGTGANVLTF
TRBV2	TRBJ2-6	CASNSGQSGANVLTF
TRBV6-6	TRBJ1-5	CASRGQTGDNQPQHF
TRBV9	TRBJ2-7	CASSATTGSVYEQYF
TRBV28	TRBJ1-4	CASRPDRGLTVTNEKLFF
TRBV30	TRBJ2-3	CASRSRGLTDTQYF
TRBV4-2	TRBJ2-2	CASSRTGGNTGELFF
TRBV7-2	TRBJ2-3	CASSKEILRDTQYF
TRBV2	TRBJ1-2	CASSETRTGPDYGYTF
TRBV6-6	TRBJ1-3	CASKREGNSGNTIYF
TRBV7-2	TRBJ2-2	CASSSTRANTGELFF
TRBV30	TRBJ1-6	CAWNLQSYNSPLHF
TRBV11-2	TRBJ2-7	CASSFRDPGQAYEQYF
TRBV15	TRBJ2-1	CATSRDLGLAGGPPYNEQFF
TRBV7-2	TRBJ1-4	CASSSRGEGSGEKLFF
TRBV7-9	TRBJ2-5	CASSYEIRETQYF
TRBV11-3	TRBJ2-7	CASSLVVGSAEQYF
TRBV5-1	TRBJ1-1	CASSSGTGTGWTEAFF
TRBV7-9	TRBJ2-7	CASSRSGTGYEQYF
TRBV12-5	TRBJ2-1	CASGLGLDNEQFF
TRBV14	TRBJ2-5	CASSQARGGETQYF